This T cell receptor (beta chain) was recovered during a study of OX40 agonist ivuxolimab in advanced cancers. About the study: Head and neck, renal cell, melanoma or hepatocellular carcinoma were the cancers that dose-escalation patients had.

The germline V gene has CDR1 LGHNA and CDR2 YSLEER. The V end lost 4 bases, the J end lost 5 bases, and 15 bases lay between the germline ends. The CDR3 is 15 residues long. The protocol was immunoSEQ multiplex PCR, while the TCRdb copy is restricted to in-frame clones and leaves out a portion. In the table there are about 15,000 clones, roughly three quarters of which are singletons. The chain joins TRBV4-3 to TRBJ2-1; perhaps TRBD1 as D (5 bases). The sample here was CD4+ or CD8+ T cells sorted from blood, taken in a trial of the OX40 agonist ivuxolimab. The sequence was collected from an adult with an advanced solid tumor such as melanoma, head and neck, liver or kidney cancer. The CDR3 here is CASSRVGQGDNEQFF. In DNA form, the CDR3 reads TGCGCCAGCAGCCGGGTCGGTCAGGGCGACAATGAGCAGTTCTTC.